This TCR beta chain emerged from a study of shared clonotypes between healthy human individuals. Per the original data handling: ImmunoSEQ gave junction-only sequences without quality scores, so filtering differed. The method was immunoSEQ multiplex PCR; TCRdb's version includes in-frame clones alone and lacks a portion of them. Clone size and V and J calls were adopted from that table, with D and trimming inferred from the DNA. In the table there are about 2 million clones, roughly 94% of which are singletons. Germline assignment: CDR1 MNHNS and CDR2 SASEGT. The CDR3 runs to 13 residues. Trimming removed 9 bases at V and 1 base at J, with 12 bases between. Note on this clone: Its cognate antigen is unknown.

Study results and limitations: Non-shared clonotypes had lower generation probabilities than clonotypes shared by all four sorted-subset donors.

Sequenced material: naive CD4+ T cells sorted from blood. Subset noted: CD45RA+ positively selected. The clonotype was recovered from a man between 18 and 29 years old in good health. The V call is TRBV6-1, the J call TRBJ1-1; no clear D gene. The CDR3 sequence: CASHSGANTEAFF. As DNA, the CDR3 is TGTGCCAGTCATTCGGGTGCGAACACTGAAGCTTTCTTT.